One sample yielded the 14 T cell receptor beta chains listed below, sequenced in a study of blood T cell repertoires in COVID-19. Assay used: immunoSEQ multiplex PCR; TCRdb lists only in-frame clones, some missing. The sample records tens of thousands of clones, approximately 86% being singletons. The specimen was peripheral blood. Every receptor here comes from a man aged 50-60 years with active COVID-19.

The rearrangement uses TRBV11-3 and TRBJ2-1; possible D gene TRBD1, 5 bases. Trimming removed 6 bases at V and 6 bases at J, with 15 bases between. This CDR3 has 14 amino acids. Germline assignment: CDR1 SGHNT and CDR2 YENEEA. As DNA, the CDR3 is TGTGCCAGCAGTTCTTTGTCAGGGTCCAATGAGCAGTTCTTC. Protein product: CASSSLSGSNEQFF.

The rearrangement joins TRBV5-6 to TRBJ2-2, with D possibly TRBD2 on 5 matching bases. Germline V CDR1 and CDR2: SGHDT, YYEEEE. V was clipped by 4 bases and J by 6 bases, with 13 bases between them. This CDR3 comprises 14 residues. Written as DNA, the CDR3 is TGTGCCAGCAGCCTATTCGACGGGGCCGGGGAGCTGTTTTTT. Protein: CASSLFDGAGELFF. The full variable domain, rest sourced from reference TRBV5-6 and TRBJ2-2, is DAGVTQSPTHLIKTRGQQVTLRCSPKSGHDTVSWYQQALGQGPQFIFQYYEEEERQRGNFPDRFSGHQFPNYSSELNVNALLLGDSALYLCASSLFDGAGELFFGEGSRLTVL.

CDR3 coding DNA: TGTGCCAGCAGCCCCCATAGCGGGGCGGGGAATGAGCAGTTCTTC. Translating gives CASSPHSGAGNEQFF. The chain recombines TRBV7-2 with TRBJ2-1; 8 bases match TRBD2. Germline CDR1 SGHTA, CDR2 FQGNSA. This CDR3 comprises 15 residues. Germline trimming cut 5 bases from V and 7 bases from J; bases unmatched to any gene: 10. The full variable domain, with the rest looked up from reference TRBV7-2 and TRBJ2-1, is GAGVSQSPSNKVTEKGKDVELRCDPISGHTALYWYRQSLGQGLEFLIYFQGNSAPDKSGLPSDRFSAERTGGSVSTLTIQRTQQEDSAVYLCASSPHSGAGNEQFFGPGTRLTVL.

CDR3 coding DNA: TGTGCCAGCAGCCATCGGACTAGCCTGAACAGTCCCAATGAGCAGTTCTTC. This encodes CASSHRTSLNSPNEQFF. The chain is built from TRBV3-1 (or the pseudogene TRBV3-2) and TRBJ2-1; 8 nucleotides match TRBD2. Germline-derived CDR1 and CDR2 are LGHDT and YNNKEL (reference sequence). The CDR3 has 17 residues. Trimming at V came to 3 bases and at J to 6 bases, leaving 13 bases not matched to a gene.

The chain couples TRBV27 to TRBJ2-3; 7 nucleotides agree with TRBD2. CDR3 size: 16 residues. The ends lost 9 bases at V and 2 bases at J; junction bases unmatched: 14. The V gene's germline CDR1 is MNHEY and CDR2 SMNVEV (reference sequence). DNA for the CDR3: TGTGCCAGTATGAAGCAGGGAGGGAGGACCACAGATACGCAGTATTTT. Its protein is CASMKQGGRTTDTQYF.

The V gene is TRBV2, the J gene TRBJ1-2, with 10 bases aligning to TRBD1. Germline CDR1 is SNHLY and CDR2 is FYNNEI. The junction had 8 bases not matched to a gene; V was cut back by 6 bases and J by 4 bases. The CDR3 sequence is 15 residues long. The CDR3: CASSYGTGEFYGYTF. In nucleotides, the CDR3 is TGTGCCAGCAGCTACGGGACAGGGGAGTTCTATGGCTACACCTTC. Combining the CDR3 with reference TRBV2 and TRBJ1-2 gives the whole variable domain EPEVTQTPSHQVTQMGQEVILRCVPISNHLYFYWYRQILGQKVEFLVSFYNNEISEKSEIFDDQFSVERPDGSNFTLKIRSTKLEDSAMYFCASSYGTGEFYGYTFGSGTRLTVV.

The chain couples TRBV19 to TRBJ1-2; 8 bases are shared with TRBD1. The CDR3 extends over 14 amino acids. In germline, CDR1 is LNHDA, CDR2 SQIVND (reference sequence). The V segment lost 7 bases and the J segment 4 bases; nucleotides outside the gene matches: 8. CDR3 DNA sequence: TGTGCCAGTATAGGACAGGGCTCATCCTATGGCTACACCTTC. Its translation: CASIGQGSSYGYTF. Looking up the rest from reference TRBV19 and TRBJ1-2 gives the full variable domain: DGGITQSPKYLFRKEGQNVTLSCEQNLNHDAMYWYRQDPGQGLRLIYYSQIVNDFQKGDIAEGYSVSREKKESFPLTVTSAQKNPTAFYLCASIGQGSSYGYTFGSGTRLTVV.

This chain uses TRBV18 with TRBJ1-5; D may be TRBD1 (5 bases). Looked up from germline, CDR1 is KGHSH and CDR2 is LQKENI. The CDR3 has 14 amino acids. V was clipped by 3 bases and J by 6 bases, with 12 bases between them. CDR3 residues: CASSPGGAGQPQHF. The CDR3 DNA sequence: TGTGCCAGCTCACCCGGGGGTGCAGGTCAGCCCCAGCATTTT.

This clone occurred once. The genes are TRBV5-4 and TRBJ2-1, with 9 bases aligning to TRBD2. V gave up 3 bases and J gave up 5 bases; unmatched junction bases: 12. Germline assignment: CDR1 SGHNT and CDR2 YYREEE (reference sequence). The CDR3 runs 17 residues. The CDR3 sequence: CASSSWYGAGGNNEQFF. CDR3 nucleotides: TGTGCCAGCAGCTCTTGGTACGGAGCGGGGGGTAACAATGAGCAGTTCTTC.

The CDR3 spells CASSKALWRQGHNEQFF. The CDR3 DNA reads TGTGCCAGCAGCAAAGCGCTTTGGCGACAGGGACACAATGAGCAGTTCTTC. This chain joins TRBV21-1 and TRBJ2-1; TRBD1 reflects the table's D call only, with no check against the DNA. TRBV21-1 is recorded as a pseudogene. The CDR3 sequence is 17 residues long.

The rearrangement joins TRBV7-9 to TRBJ2-2, with a possible D match to TRBD1 (5 bases). The germline V gene has CDR1 SEHNR and CDR2 FQNEAQ (reference sequence). Trimming cost V 5 bases and J 7 bases, with 8 bases left between them. The CDR3 loop spans 12 amino acids. CDR3 nucleotides: TGTGCCAGCAGCCTACAGGACGGGGAGCTGTTTTTT. Protein product: CASSLQDGELFF.

The chain employs TRBV18 and TRBJ1-1; weak D call: TRBD1 (5 bases). V was clipped by 2 bases and J by 5 bases, with 12 bases between them. This CDR3 has 14 residues. Germline lookup yields CDR1 KGHSH and CDR2 LQKENI. This CDR3 is CASSPGRGWTEAFF. In DNA, the CDR3 is TGTGCCAGCTCACCAGGAAGGGGCTGGACTGAAGCTTTCTTT. The variable domain in full, completed from reference TRBV18 and TRBJ1-1, reads NAGVMQNPRHLVRRRGQEARLRCSPMKGHSHVYWYRQLPEEGLKFMVYLQKENIIDESGMPKERFSAEFPKEGPSILRIQQVVRGDSAAYFCASSPGRGWTEAFFGQGTRLTVV.

This chain links TRBV4-2 with TRBJ1-5, with 7 positions matching TRBD1. The CDR3 length is 15 residues. V gave up 1 base and J gave up 4 bases; unmatched junction bases: 4. Germline V CDR1 and CDR2: LGHNA, YNFKEQ. CDR3 in amino acids: CASSQGQGENQPQHF. DNA of the CDR3: TGTGCCAGCAGCCAAGGACAGGGCGAAAATCAGCCCCAGCATTTT.

CDR3 sequence reads: CASRASGWGSYEQYF. The CDR3 region has the DNA TGTGCCAGCAGGGCTAGCGGTTGGGGCTCCTACGAGCAGTACTTC. The rearrangement uses TRBV28 and TRBJ2-7, with 7 nucleotides matching TRBD2. J gave up 0 bases and V 6 bases, and 8 bases lay outside the gene matches. From germline, CDR1 is MDHEN and CDR2 SYDVKM. CDR3 size: 15 residues.